The TCR beta chain described here comes from a study of cytomegalovirus exposure and HLA in healthy donors. V dropped 2 bases and J dropped 3 bases, with 16 bases sitting between them. The length of the CDR3 is 16 residues. Germline V gene data show CDR1 as MNHNS and CDR2 as SASEGT. The PCR employed 60 Vbeta primers together with 13 Jbeta primers. Method: immunoSEQ multiplex PCR; TCRdb's copy keeps in-frame clones and lacks some. The sample consists of 150,000 or so clones, 70% to 85% of them appearing once. The chain recombines TRBV6-1 with TRBJ1-2; no clear D. The sequence was collected from a man aged 50 to 59 in good health and CMV-seropositive. What was sequenced was PBMCs. Written as DNA, the CDR3 is TGTGCCAGCAGTGAACTCGGCAGCGCGGGTTACTATGGCTACACCTTC. Its translation is CASSELGSAGYYGYTF.